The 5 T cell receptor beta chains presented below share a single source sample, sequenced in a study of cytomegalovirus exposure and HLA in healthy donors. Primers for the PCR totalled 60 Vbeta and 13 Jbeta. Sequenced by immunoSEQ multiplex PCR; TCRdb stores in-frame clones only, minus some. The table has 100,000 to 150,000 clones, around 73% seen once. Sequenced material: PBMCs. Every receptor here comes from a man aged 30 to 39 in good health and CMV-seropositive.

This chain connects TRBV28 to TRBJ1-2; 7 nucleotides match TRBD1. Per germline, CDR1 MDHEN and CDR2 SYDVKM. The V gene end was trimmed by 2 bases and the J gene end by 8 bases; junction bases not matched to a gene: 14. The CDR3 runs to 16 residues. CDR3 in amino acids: CASSLTSVQGRVGYTF. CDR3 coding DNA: TGTGCCAGCAGTTTAACTTCCGTACAGGGGCGTGTCGGCTACACCTTC.

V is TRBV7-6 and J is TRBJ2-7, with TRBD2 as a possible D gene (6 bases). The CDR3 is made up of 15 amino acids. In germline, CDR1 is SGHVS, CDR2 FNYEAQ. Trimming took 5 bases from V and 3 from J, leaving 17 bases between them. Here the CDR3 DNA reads TGTGCCAGCAGCCCTGGGAGGAGGGGACTCTACGAGCAGTACTTC. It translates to CASSPGRRGLYEQYF.

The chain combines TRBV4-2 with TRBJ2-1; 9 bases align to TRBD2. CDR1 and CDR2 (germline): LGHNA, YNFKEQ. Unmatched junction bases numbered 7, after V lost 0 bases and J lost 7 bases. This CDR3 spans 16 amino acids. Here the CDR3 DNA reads TGTGCCAGCAGCCAAGAAATGGCGGGAGGGCCGAATGAGCAGTTCTTC. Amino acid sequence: CASSQEMAGGPNEQFF.

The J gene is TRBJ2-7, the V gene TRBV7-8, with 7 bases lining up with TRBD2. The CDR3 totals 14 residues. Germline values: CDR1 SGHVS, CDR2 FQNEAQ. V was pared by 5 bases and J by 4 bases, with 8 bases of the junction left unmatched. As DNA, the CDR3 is TGTGCCAGCAGCGCAAGGACTAGATCGTACGAGCAGTACTTC. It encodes CASSARTRSYEQYF.

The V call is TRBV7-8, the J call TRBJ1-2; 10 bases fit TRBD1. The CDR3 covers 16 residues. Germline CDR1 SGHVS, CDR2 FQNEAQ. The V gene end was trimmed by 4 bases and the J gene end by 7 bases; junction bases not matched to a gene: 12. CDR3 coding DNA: TGTGCCAGCAGCTCCAAAGCGGACAGGGGGGATAGTGGCTACACCTTC. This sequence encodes CASSSKADRGDSGYTF.